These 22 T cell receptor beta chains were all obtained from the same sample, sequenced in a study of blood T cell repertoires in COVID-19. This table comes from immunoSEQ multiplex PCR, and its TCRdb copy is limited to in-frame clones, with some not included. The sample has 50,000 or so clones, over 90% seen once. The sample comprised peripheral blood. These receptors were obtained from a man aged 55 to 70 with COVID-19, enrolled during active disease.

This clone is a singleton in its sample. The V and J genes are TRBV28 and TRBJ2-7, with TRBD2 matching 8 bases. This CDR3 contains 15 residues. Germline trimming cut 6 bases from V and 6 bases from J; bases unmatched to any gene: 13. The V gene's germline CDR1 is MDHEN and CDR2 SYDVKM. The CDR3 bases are TGTGCCAGCAGCCCCGGGGGGGGAATCATTGGCGAGCAGTACTTC. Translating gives CASSPGGGIIGEQYF.

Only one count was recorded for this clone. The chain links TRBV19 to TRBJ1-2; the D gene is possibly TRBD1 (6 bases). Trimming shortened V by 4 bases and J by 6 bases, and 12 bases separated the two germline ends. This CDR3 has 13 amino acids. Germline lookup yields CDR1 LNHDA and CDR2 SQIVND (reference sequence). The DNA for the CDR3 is TGTGCCAGTAGTACCCGATCAGGGGATGGCTACACCTTC. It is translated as CASSTRSGDGYTF.

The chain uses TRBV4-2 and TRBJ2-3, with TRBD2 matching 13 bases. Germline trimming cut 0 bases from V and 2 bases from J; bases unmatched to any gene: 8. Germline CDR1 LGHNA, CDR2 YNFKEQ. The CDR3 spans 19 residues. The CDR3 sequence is CASSQDVLAGGGITDTQYF. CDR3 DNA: TGTGCCAGCAGCCAAGATGTACTAGCGGGAGGGGGAATCACAGATACGCAGTATTTT.

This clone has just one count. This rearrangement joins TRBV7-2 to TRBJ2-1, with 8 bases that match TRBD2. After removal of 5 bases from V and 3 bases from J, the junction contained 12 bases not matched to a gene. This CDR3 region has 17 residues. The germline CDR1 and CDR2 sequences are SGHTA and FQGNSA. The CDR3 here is CASSRPTSADNYNEQFF. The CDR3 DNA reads TGTGCCAGCAGCCGCCCGACTAGCGCAGATAACTACAATGAGCAGTTCTTC. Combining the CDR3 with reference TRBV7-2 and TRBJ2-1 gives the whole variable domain GAGVSQSPSNKVTEKGKDVELRCDPISGHTALYWYRQSLGQGLEFLIYFQGNSAPDKSGLPSDRFSAERTGGSVSTLTIQRTQQEDSAVYLCASSRPTSADNYNEQFFGPGTRLTVL.

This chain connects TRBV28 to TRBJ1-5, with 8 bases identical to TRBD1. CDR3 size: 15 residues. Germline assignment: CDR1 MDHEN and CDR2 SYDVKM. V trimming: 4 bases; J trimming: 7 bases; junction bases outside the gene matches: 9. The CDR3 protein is CASSSPAGGRQPQHF. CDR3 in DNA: TGTGCCAGCAGTTCCCCGGCAGGGGGCCGACAGCCCCAGCATTTT.

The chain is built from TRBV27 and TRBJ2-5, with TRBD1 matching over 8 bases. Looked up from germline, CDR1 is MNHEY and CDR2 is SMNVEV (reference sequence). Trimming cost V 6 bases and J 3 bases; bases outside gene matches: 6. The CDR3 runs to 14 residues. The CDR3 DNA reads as TGTGCCAGCAGGCCAGACAGGGGAAAAGAGACCCAGTACTTC. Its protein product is CASRPDRGKETQYF.

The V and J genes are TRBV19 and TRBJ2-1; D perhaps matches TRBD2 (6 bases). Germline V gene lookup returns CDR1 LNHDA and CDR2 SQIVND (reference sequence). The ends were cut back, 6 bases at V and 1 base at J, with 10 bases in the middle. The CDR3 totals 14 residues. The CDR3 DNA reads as TGTGCCAGTAGGGAGGGGATTTCCTACAATGAGCAGTTCTTC. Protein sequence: CASREGISYNEQFF.

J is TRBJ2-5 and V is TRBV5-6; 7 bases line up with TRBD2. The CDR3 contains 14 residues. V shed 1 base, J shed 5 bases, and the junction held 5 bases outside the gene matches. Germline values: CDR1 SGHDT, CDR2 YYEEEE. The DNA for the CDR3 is TGTGCCAGCAGCTTGTATTCCGGGGGGGAGACCCAGTACTTC. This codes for CASSLYSGGETQYF.

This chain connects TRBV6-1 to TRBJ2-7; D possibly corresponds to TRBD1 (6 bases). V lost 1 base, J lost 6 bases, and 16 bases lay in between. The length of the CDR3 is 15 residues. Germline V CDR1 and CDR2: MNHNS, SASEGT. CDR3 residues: CASSEEADSYFEQYF. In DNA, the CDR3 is TGTGCCAGCAGTGAAGAGGCGGACAGCTACTTCGAGCAGTACTTC.

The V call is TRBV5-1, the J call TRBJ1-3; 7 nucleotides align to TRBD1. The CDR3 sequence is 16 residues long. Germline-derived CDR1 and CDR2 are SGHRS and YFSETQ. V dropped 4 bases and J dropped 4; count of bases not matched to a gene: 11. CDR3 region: CASSPDVTGTGNTIYF. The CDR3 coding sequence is TGCGCCAGCAGCCCGGACGTGACAGGGACCGGAAACACCATATATTTT.

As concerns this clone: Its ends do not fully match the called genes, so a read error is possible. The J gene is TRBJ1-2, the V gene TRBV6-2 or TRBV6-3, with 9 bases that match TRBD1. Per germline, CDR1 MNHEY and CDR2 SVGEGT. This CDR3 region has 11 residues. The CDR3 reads CASSDRGAGAF. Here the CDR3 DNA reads TGTGCCAGCAGCGACAGGGGGGCAGGTGCCTTC.

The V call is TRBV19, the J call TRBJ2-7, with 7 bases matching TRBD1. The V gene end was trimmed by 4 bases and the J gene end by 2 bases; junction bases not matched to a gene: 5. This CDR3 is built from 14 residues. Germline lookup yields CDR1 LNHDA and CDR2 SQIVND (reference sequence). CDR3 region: CASSKNRGPYEQYF. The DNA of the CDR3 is TGTGCCAGTAGTAAAAACAGGGGACCCTACGAGCAGTACTTC.

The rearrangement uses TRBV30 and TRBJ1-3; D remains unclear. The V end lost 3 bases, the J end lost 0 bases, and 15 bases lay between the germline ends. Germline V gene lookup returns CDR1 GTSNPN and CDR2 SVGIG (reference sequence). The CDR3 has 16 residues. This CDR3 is CAWRVGGYSSGNTIYF. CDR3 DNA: TGTGCCTGGAGGGTTGGAGGGTACAGCTCTGGAAACACCATATATTTT.

The CDR3 nucleotides are TGTGCCAGCAGCTTAGACAGGATTTATGGCTACACCTTC. Amino acid sequence: CASSLDRIYGYTF. The chain uses TRBV11-2 and TRBJ1-2; D unresolved. V gave up 0 bases and J gave up 5 bases, with 7 bases separating them. CDR3 length: 13 amino acids. Germline V gene sequence: CDR1 SGHAT, CDR2 FQNNGV.

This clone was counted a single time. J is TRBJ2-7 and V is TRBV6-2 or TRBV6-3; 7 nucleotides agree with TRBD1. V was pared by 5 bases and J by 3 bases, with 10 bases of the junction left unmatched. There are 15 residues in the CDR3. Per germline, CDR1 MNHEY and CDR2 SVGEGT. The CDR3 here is CASSDPGQNHYEQYF. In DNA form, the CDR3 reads TGTGCCAGCAGTGACCCGGGACAGAATCACTACGAGCAGTACTTC.

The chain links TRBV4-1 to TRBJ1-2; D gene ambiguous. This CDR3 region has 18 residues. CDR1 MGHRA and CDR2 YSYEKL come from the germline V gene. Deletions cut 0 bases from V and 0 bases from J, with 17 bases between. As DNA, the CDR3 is TGCGCCAGCAGCCAAGAAAAGACATGGGGAGCGGCTAACTATGGCTACACCTTC. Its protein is CASSQEKTWGAANYGYTF.

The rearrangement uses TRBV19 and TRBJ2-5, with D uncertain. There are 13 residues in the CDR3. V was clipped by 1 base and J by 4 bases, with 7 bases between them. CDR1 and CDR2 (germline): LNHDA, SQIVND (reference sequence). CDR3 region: CASSIGPGETQYF. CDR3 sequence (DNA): TGTGCCAGTAGTATAGGCCCGGGAGAGACCCAGTACTTC.

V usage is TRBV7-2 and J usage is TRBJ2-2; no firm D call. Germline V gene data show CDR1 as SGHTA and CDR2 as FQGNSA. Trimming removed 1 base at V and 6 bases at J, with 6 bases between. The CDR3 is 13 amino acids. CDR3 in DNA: TGTGCCAGCAGCTTAGGTCTAGCCGGGGAGCTGTTTTTT. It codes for CASSLGLAGELFF.

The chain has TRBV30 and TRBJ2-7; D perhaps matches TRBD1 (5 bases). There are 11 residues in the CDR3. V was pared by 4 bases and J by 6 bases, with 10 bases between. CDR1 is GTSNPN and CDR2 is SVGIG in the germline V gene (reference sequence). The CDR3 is CAWTGLGEQYF. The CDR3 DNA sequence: TGTGCCTGGACAGGGTTGGGCGAGCAGTACTTC. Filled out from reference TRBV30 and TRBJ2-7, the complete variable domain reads SQTIHQWPATLVQPVGSPLSLECTVEGTSNPNLYWYRQAAGRGLQLLFYSVGIGQISSEVPQNLSASRPQDRQFILSSKKLLLSDSGFYLCAWTGLGEQYFGPGTRLTVT.

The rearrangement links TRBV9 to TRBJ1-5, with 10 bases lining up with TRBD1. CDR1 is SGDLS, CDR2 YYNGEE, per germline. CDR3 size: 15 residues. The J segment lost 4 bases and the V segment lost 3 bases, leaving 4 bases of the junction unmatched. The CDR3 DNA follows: TGTGCCAGCAGCGCCGGGACAGGGGTGAATCAGCCCCAGCATTTT. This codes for CASSAGTGVNQPQHF.

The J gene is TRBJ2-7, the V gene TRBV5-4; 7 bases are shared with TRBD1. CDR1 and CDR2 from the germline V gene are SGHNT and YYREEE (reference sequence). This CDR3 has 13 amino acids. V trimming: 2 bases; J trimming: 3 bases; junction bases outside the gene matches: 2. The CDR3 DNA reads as TGTGCCAGCAGCTTCGACAGGGTCTACGAGCAGTACTTC. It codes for CASSFDRVYEQYF. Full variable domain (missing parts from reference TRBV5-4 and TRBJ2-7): ETGVTQSPTHLIKTRGQQVTLRCSSQSGHNTVSWYQQALGQGPQFIFQYYREEENGRGNFPPRFSGLQFPNYSSELNVNALELDDSALYLCASSFDRVYEQYFGPGTRLTVT.

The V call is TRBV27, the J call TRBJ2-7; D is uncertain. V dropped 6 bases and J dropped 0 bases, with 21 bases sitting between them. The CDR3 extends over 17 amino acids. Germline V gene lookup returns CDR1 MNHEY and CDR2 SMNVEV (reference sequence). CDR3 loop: CASSSLPARVSSYEQYF. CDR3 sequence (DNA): TGTGCCAGCAGCTCCCTCCCGGCCCGGGTAAGCTCCTACGAGCAGTACTTC.